The 22 T cell receptor beta chains in this list originate from one sample, sequenced in a study of cytomegalovirus exposure and HLA in healthy donors (dated by TCRdb to 2016 to 2017). Libraries were constructed by the immunoSEQ multiplex PCR assay. The immuneACCESS repertoire file appears here via TCRdb, limited to in-frame rearrangements. These files lack a portion of the clones; in checked studies, under half of the deficit traces to unresolved V genes, and the cause of the others is not known. This sample is represented by fewer than 250,000 clones; about 87% of them were singletons. 2.6% of the sample is held by the ten biggest clonotypes. Sequencing input: PBMCs. These receptors all come from a young man in good health and CMV-seronegative.

The chain is built from TRBV19 and TRBJ1-2, with 7 bases matching TRBD1. The V segment lost 7 bases and the J segment 8 bases; nucleotides outside the gene matches: 19. Germline CDR1 is LNHDA and CDR2 is SQIVND (reference sequence). The CDR3 has 16 amino acids. CDR3 loop: CASTPTYQVGQRGYTF. For the CDR3, the DNA is TGTGCCAGTACCCCTACCTACCAGGTGGGACAGCGGGGCTACACCTTC.

The J gene is TRBJ2-1, the V gene TRBV9; TRBD2 matches 9 bases. This CDR3 is 16 amino acids long. CDR1 is SGDLS, CDR2 YYNGEE, per germline. With 4 bases clipped from V and 0 bases from J, the junction kept 5 bases outside the gene matches. CDR3 DNA: TGTGCCAGCAGCTGGAGGCGGGGGGGCTCCTACAATGAGCAGTTCTTC. Translated, it gives CASSWRRGGSYNEQFF.

This chain links TRBV18 with TRBJ1-1; maybe TRBD1 (5 bases). V shed 4 bases and J shed 2 bases, with 11 bases lying between them. Germline CDR1 KGHSH, CDR2 LQKENI. CDR3 size: 14 residues. The CDR3 reads CASSLGTVNTEAFF. The CDR3 coding sequence is TGTGCCAGCTCACTTGGGACTGTCAACACTGAAGCTTTCTTT.

The V gene is TRBV5-1, the J gene TRBJ2-2, with a weak D call TRBD2 (5 bases). CDR1 is SGHRS, CDR2 YFSETQ, per germline. Trimming took 6 bases from V and 0 from J, leaving 18 bases between them. This CDR3 region has 17 residues. DNA for the CDR3: TGCGCCAGCAACGAGGGAGTTTCCCCCTCGAACACCGGGGAGCTGTTTTTT. Translated: CASNEGVSPSNTGELFF.

The chain recombines TRBV19 with TRBJ1-2; no definite D call. The CDR3 extends over 13 amino acids. In germline, CDR1 is LNHDA, CDR2 SQIVND (reference sequence). Deletions cut 3 bases from V and 6 bases from J, with 11 bases between. The CDR3 DNA reads as TGTGCCAGTAGTATTCACTCCTTAAATGGCTACACCTTC. This sequence encodes CASSIHSLNGYTF.

V gene TRBV29-1 combines with J gene TRBJ2-7; unclear D gene. There are 12 residues in the CDR3. V shed 6 bases and J shed 4 bases, with 13 bases lying between them. Per the germline V gene, CDR1 is SQVTM and CDR2 is ANQGSEA. The CDR3 sequence is CSVKSSGYEQYF. DNA of the CDR3: TGCAGCGTAAAGTCCAGTGGTTACGAGCAGTACTTC.

The table lists this clone with a count of one. V and J are TRBV7-9 and TRBJ2-5; a weak D match, TRBD2 (8 bases). The CDR3 loop spans 17 amino acids. CDR1 and CDR2 (germline): SEHNR, FQNEAQ (reference sequence). Trimming stripped 5 bases from V and 0 bases from J, with 19 bases between. This CDR3 is CASSPQGVAGNQETQYF. CDR3 in DNA: TGTGCCAGCAGCCCCCAGGGGGTAGCGGGAAACCAAGAGACCCAGTACTTC.

The gene calls are TRBV25-1 and TRBJ1-2; 7 bases line up with TRBD1. J gave up 4 bases and V 3 bases, and 2 bases lay outside the gene matches. There are 13 residues in the CDR3. Germline V gene data show CDR1 as MGHDK and CDR2 as SYGVNS. In DNA form, the CDR3 reads TGTGCCAGCAGTGAGGCAGGGGGCTATGGCTACACCTTC. This codes for CASSEAGGYGYTF.

The genes are TRBV4-3 and TRBJ1-5; the D is unclear. CDR1 and CDR2 (germline): LGHNA, YSLEER. The CDR3 sequence is 13 residues long. Trimming left V 0 bases short and J 6 bases short, with 6 bases between. The CDR3 here is CASSQDRFQPQHF. The CDR3 DNA sequence: TGCGCCAGCAGCCAAGATCGGTTTCAGCCCCAGCATTTT.

This clone has a handful of counts. This chain connects TRBV7-9 to TRBJ2-2; TRBD2 agrees at 12 bases. Trimming took 5 bases from V and 3 from J; bases not matched to a gene: 7. CDR1 and CDR2 from the germline V gene are SEHNR and FQNEAQ (reference sequence). This CDR3 spans 17 amino acids. The CDR3: CASSRGLAGRDTGELFF. The DNA for the CDR3 is TGTGCCAGCAGCCGTGGACTAGCGGGGAGGGACACCGGGGAGCTGTTTTTT.

This clone was counted between two and nine times. This sequence joins TRBV7-9 and TRBJ1-2; tentative D call: TRBD1 (5 bases). Germline values: CDR1 SEHNR, CDR2 FQNEAQ (reference sequence). Trimming pared 3 bases from V and 8 bases from J, leaving 13 bases between. The CDR3 sequence is 13 residues long. The CDR3 loop is CASSFWGREGYTF. Written as DNA, the CDR3 is TGTGCCAGCAGCTTTTGGGGGAGGGAGGGCTACACCTTC. Filled out from reference TRBV7-9 and TRBJ1-2, the complete variable domain reads DTGVSQNPRHKITKRGQNVTFRCDPISEHNRLYWYRQTLGQGPEFLTYFQNEAQLEKSRLLSDRFSAERPKGSFSTLEIQRTEQGDSAMYLCASSFWGREGYTFGSGTRLTVV.

CDR3 residues: CASSGRDTLSYEQYF. The CDR3 DNA follows: TGTGCCAGCAGCGGACGGGACACCCTCTCCTACGAGCAGTACTTC. This sequence joins TRBV7-9 and TRBJ2-7; D possibly corresponds to TRBD1 (6 bases). Trimming stripped 5 bases from V and 0 bases from J, with 14 bases between. The germline gives CDR1 SEHNR, CDR2 FQNEAQ (reference sequence). The CDR3 sequence is 15 residues long.

This rearrangement joins TRBV5-1 to TRBJ2-5; TRBD2 is a possible D gene (5 bases). This CDR3 contains 14 residues. CDR1 and CDR2 from the germline V gene are SGHRS and YFSETQ. Deletions cut 0 bases from V and 1 base from J, with 7 bases between. The CDR3 sequence is CASSLVSGQETQYF. The CDR3 DNA follows: TGCGCCAGCAGCTTGGTCAGCGGCCAAGAGACCCAGTACTTC.

This chain joins TRBV6-4 and TRBJ1-1, with D unresolved. Looked up from germline, CDR1 is MRHNA and CDR2 is SNTAGT. The V end was cut by 5 bases, the J end by 1 base, with 8 bases between. The CDR3 has 13 residues. The CDR3 nucleotides are TGTGCCAGCAGTCCCGACTGGAACACTGAAGCTTTCTTT. Its translation is CASSPDWNTEAFF.

The chain links TRBV19 to TRBJ1-1; D remains unclear. Between the trimmed V and J ends, which lost 6 bases and 8 bases, there was a span of 10 bases. Germline assignment: CDR1 LNHDA and CDR2 SQIVND (reference sequence). The length of the CDR3 is 11 residues. The CDR3 sequence: CASRRDTEAFF. Here the CDR3 DNA reads TGTGCCAGTAGAAGAGATACCGAAGCTTTCTTT.

On this clone itself: Other nucleotide sequences in the sample specify the same CDR3. V is TRBV18 and J is TRBJ2-7, with a tentative D call TRBD1 (5 bases). The CDR3 contains 13 residues. With 6 bases removed from V and 6 bases from J, the gap between germline ends came to 15 bases. Germline V gene sequence: CDR1 KGHSH, CDR2 LQKENI. The CDR3 DNA is TGTGCCAGCTCCCCCCCCACAGGAAGCGAGCAGTACTTC. It yields the protein CASSPPTGSEQYF. The whole variable domain, filled in from reference TRBV18 and TRBJ2-7, reads NAGVMQNPRHLVRRRGQEARLRCSPMKGHSHVYWYRQLPEEGLKFMVYLQKENIIDESGMPKERFSAEFPKEGPSILRIQQVVRGDSAAYFCASSPPTGSEQYFGPGTRLTVT.

This chain joins TRBV5-1 and TRBJ1-4; D uncertain. CDR1 is SGHRS and CDR2 is YFSETQ in the germline V gene. Trimming stripped 2 bases from V and 7 bases from J, with 9 bases between. The CDR3 totals 13 residues. CDR3 loop: CASSFSGGEKLFF. The DNA of the CDR3 is TGCGCCAGCAGCTTCTCAGGAGGTGAAAAACTGTTTTTT.

This clone was seen a handful of times. The chain carries TRBV20-1 and TRBJ1-1; D ambiguous. The CDR3 runs to 11 residues. The germline V gene has CDR1 DFQATT and CDR2 SNEGSKA (reference sequence). Trimming stripped 1 base from V and 7 bases from J, with 7 bases between. Written as DNA, the CDR3 is TGCAGTGCTAGAGTTCGGTATGAAGCTTTCTTT. The encoded protein is CSARVRYEAFF.

The rearrangement links TRBV19 to TRBJ2-7; 11 nucleotides line up with TRBD1. Germline V gene lookup returns CDR1 LNHDA and CDR2 SQIVND (reference sequence). V trimming: 10 bases; J trimming: 1 base; junction bases outside the gene matches: 3. There are 13 residues in the CDR3. The CDR3 coding sequence is TGTGCCACAGGACAGGGGGCATCCTACGAGCAGTACTTC. It encodes CATGQGASYEQYF.

The chain couples TRBV30 to TRBJ1-3, with unresolved D. Germline V lookup: CDR1 GTSNPN, CDR2 SVGIG (reference sequence). V gave up 5 bases and J gave up 5 bases, with 10 bases separating them. The CDR3 runs to 12 residues. The CDR3 region is CAWLAVRNTIYF. CDR3 sequence (DNA): TGTGCCTGGTTGGCAGTTCGAAACACCATATATTTT.

The chain uses TRBV18 and TRBJ2-3, with D possibly matching TRBD2 (5 bases). Germline CDR1 reads KGHSH; CDR2 reads LQKENI. V was pared by 3 bases and J by 4 bases, with 8 bases between. This CDR3 has 13 amino acids. CDR3 nucleotides: TGTGCCAGCTCACCCGGGGTTCCAGATACGCAGTATTTT. Encoded protein: CASSPGVPDTQYF. Full variable domain (remainder filled in from reference TRBV18 and TRBJ2-3): NAGVMQNPRHLVRRRGQEARLRCSPMKGHSHVYWYRQLPEEGLKFMVYLQKENIIDESGMPKERFSAEFPKEGPSILRIQQVVRGDSAAYFCASSPGVPDTQYFGPGTRLTVL.

The chain carries TRBV9 and TRBJ2-6; the D is unclear. The ends were cut back, 5 bases at V and 3 bases at J, with 9 bases in the middle. Germline V gene data show CDR1 as SGDLS and CDR2 as YYNGEE. CDR3 length: 14 amino acids. The CDR3 region is CASSYSFGANVLTF. For the CDR3, the DNA is TGTGCCAGCAGTTACAGCTTTGGGGCCAACGTCCTGACTTTC. Together with reference TRBV9 and TRBJ2-6, the CDR3 gives the full variable domain: DSGVTQTPKHLITATGQRVTLRCSPRSGDLSVYWYQQSLDQGLQFLIQYYNGEERAKGNILERFSAQQFPDLHSELNLSSLELGDSALYFCASSYSFGANVLTFGAGSRLTVL.